A selection of T cell receptor beta chains follows, all from one sample in a study of OX40 agonist ivuxolimab in advanced cancers. Libraries were prepared by immunoSEQ multiplex PCR; TCRdb keeps only in-frame clonotypes and omits some of them. Of 85,000 to 130,000 clones in the sample, approximately 90% were seen once. The specimen was CD4+ or CD8+ T cells sorted from blood, collected in a trial of the OX40 agonist ivuxolimab. The source of these receptors is an adult with an advanced solid tumor such as melanoma, head and neck, liver or kidney cancer. The CDR3 runs from the conserved cysteine through the conserved F or W. D genes are given only for firm matches. Clone size is not always given. Where it is, it says once, few, many or a class for expanded clones.

>TRBJ1-2|TRBV7-2|-|-
TGTGCCAGCAGCTTTGATTACAGATTACCCCATGGCTACACCTTC
CASSFDYRLPHGYTF
>TRBJ2-7|TRBV18|TRBD1|once
TGTGCCAGCTCACCACGGACAGGGGTTTCCTACGAGCAGTACTTC
CASSPRTGVSYEQYF
>TRBJ1-4|TRBV7-2|-|once
TGTGCCAGCAGCTTAGTGCAGGGAACGGGGGAAAAACTGTTTTTT
CASSLVQGTGEKLFF
>TRBJ1-1|TRBV5-5|-|-
TGTGCCAGCAGCTTTATGACAGGGAACACTGAAGCTTTCTTT
CASSFMTGNTEAFF
>TRBJ1-5|TRBV2|TRBD1|-
TGTGCCAGCGGGAGGGAGACAGGGCGGAATCAGCCCCAGCATTTT
CASGRETGRNQPQHF
>TRBJ2-7|TRBV28|-|-
TGTGCCAGCAGTTCCATGGACAGTTTGACAATCTACGAGCAGTACTTC
CASSSMDSLTIYEQYF
>TRBJ2-7|TRBV30|TRBD2|-
TGTGCCTGGAGGGGAGCGGGGGGTGCCTACGAGCAGTACTTC
CAWRGAGGAYEQYF
>TRBJ2-5|TRBV4-1|-|-
TGCGCCAGCAGCCAAGGCCGAACGGGACTGCTCCAAGAGACCCAGTACTTC
CASSQGRTGLLQETQYF
>TRBJ2-7|TRBV28|TRBD1|many
TGTGCCAGCAGGGGACAGCCCCCGGGTGACGAGCAGTACTTC
CASRGQPPGDEQYF
>TRBJ1-2|TRBV6-5|-|-
TGTGCCAGCAGATTACCGGGACAAGGCTATGGCTACACCTTC
CASRLPGQGYGYTF
>TRBJ2-3|TRBV9|TRBD2|-
TGTGCCAGCACGATGACCGGACTAGCGGCCCGGCGAGATACGCAGTATTTT
CASTMTGLAARRDTQYF
>TRBJ1-5|TRBV10-3|-|-
TGTGCCATCAGTGAGGGGGCAGATAGCAATCAGCCCCAGCATTTT
CAISEGADSNQPQHF
>TRBJ2-3|TRBV4-3|-|-
TGCGCCAGCAGCCAAGGAGCCCTCTATAGTACGCAGTATTTT
CASSQGALYSTQYF
>TRBJ2-7|TRBV10-2|-|-
TGCGCCAGCAGTCCCCAGGGGCGGTACGAGCAGTACTTC
CASSPQGRYEQYF
>TRBJ1-6|TRBV28|TRBD1|few
TGTGCCAGCGGAGGACAGGGGACCTCCACCCTCCACTTT
CASGGQGTSTLHF
>TRBJ2-7|TRBV7-2|TRBD1|-
TGTGCCAGCAGCTCCCTCTCGGACAGGGGGTACGAGCAGTACTTC
CASSSLSDRGYEQYF
>TRBJ2-5|TRBV6-7|TRBD1|-
TGTGCCAGCGTTGGGGACAGGCAGAGGGAGACCCAGTACTTC
CASVGDRQRETQYF
>TRBJ2-3|TRBV7-2|TRBD1|once
TGTGCCAGCAGCACCGGGACAGGGGTCGGCACAGATACGCAGTATTTT
CASSTGTGVGTDTQYF
>TRBJ2-7|TRBV27|-|-
TGTGCCAGCAGTTTATCTTACGGGAGCTCCTACGAGCAGTACTTC
CASSLSYGSSYEQYF
>TRBJ2-7|TRBV9|-|-
TGTGCCAGCAGCCCTATAGGGAAGGGAGGAGAGTACTTC
CASSPIGKGGEYF
>TRBJ2-7|TRBV28|TRBD1|-
TGTGCCAGCATGGGACAGGGCTTGAACGAGCAGTACTTC
CASMGQGLNEQYF
>TRBJ1-1|TRBV21-1|-|once
TGTGCCAGCAGCTCAACGAGTGACAACACTGAAGCTTTCTTT
CASSSTSDNTEAFF
>TRBJ1-4|TRBV9|-|-
TGTGCCAGCAGCCCTATCTTCGCAACTAATGAAAAACTGTTTTTT
CASSPIFATNEKLFF
>TRBJ2-5|TRBV6-5|-|-
TGTGCCAGCAGTTACTCTGGGCGGGGACAAGAGACCCAGTACTTC
CASSYSGRGQETQYF
>TRBJ1-6|TRBV6-7|-|-
TGTGCCAGCAGTCCTCGGAGAGGGGGTTCTCCTTCCTATAATTCACCCCTCCACTTT
CASSPRRGGSPSYNSPLHF
>TRBJ2-7|TRBV6-5|TRBD2|-
TGTGCCAGCACCCCCCGGCGGGGGGACTACGAGCAGTACTTC
CASTPRRGDYEQYF
>TRBJ2-5|TRBV7-9|-|-
TGTGCCAGCAGCTTAGTCGGGTGGCCCCAGTACTTC
CASSLVGWPQYF
>TRBJ1-2|TRBV7-2|-|-
TGTGCCAGCAGTCGAAGATTTAACTATGGCTACACCTTC
CASSRRFNYGYTF
>TRBJ1-6|TRBV2|-|-
TGTGCCAGCACCAGTCAACCGGGTTCACCCCTCCACTTT
CASTSQPGSPLHF
>TRBJ2-1|TRBV29-1|TRBD1|once
TGCAGCGTTGAAGGGCGGACAGGGACTAATGAGCAGTTCTTC
CSVEGRTGTNEQFF
>TRBJ1-4|TRBV4-3|TRBD1|-
TGCGCCAGCAGCCAAGGCCCGACCACAGGGGGCCAAAAACTGTTTTTT
CASSQGPTTGGQKLFF
>TRBJ1-1|TRBV9|-|-
TGTGCCAGCAGCGTAGCGCAGGAACGTACTGAAGCTTTCTTT
CASSVAQERTEAFF
>TRBJ1-5|TRBV5-6|-|-
TGTGCCAGCAGCTTTCTCGGTAATCAGCCCCAGCATTTT
CASSFLGNQPQHF
>TRBJ1-2|TRBV5-1|-|-
TGCGCCAGCAGCTTTGGGCAGGGATCTTTCGGCTACACCTTC
CASSFGQGSFGYTF
>TRBJ2-3|TRBV4-3|TRBD1|-
TGCGCCAGCAGCCAAGATTTGGGACAGATAGGTACAGATACGCAGTATTTT
CASSQDLGQIGTDTQYF
>TRBJ1-6|TRBV6-6|-|-
TGTGCCAGCAGTTCCCGGGACACCCAAGGGTCACCCCTCCACTTT
CASSSRDTQGSPLHF
>TRBJ1-2|TRBV6-6|-|-
TGTGCCAGCAGTTACGGGGCCCGGGGCGGGGTGGGCTACACCTTC
CASSYGARGGVGYTF
>TRBJ1-4|TRBV6-6|TRBD1|-
TGTGCCAGCACTAACCTACAGGGGCGTGAAAAACTGTTTTTT
CASTNLQGREKLFF
>TRBJ1-4|TRBV11-2|-|-
TGTGCCAGCAGCTTAGGACGTGGACAGCGGCGGGAAAAACTGTTTTTT
CASSLGRGQRREKLFF
>TRBJ2-4|TRBV28|-|once
TGTGCCACGGATGAGGGGTTAGCCAAAAACATTCAGTACTTC
CATDEGLAKNIQYF
>TRBJ2-7|TRBV6-5|-|once
TGTGCCAGCAGTGACAGGACTTACGAGCAGTACTTC
CASSDRTYEQYF
>TRBJ2-3|TRBV29-1|-|once
TGCAGCGTTGGGGCAGGGGCGGCGGATACGCAGTATTTT
CSVGAGAADTQYF
>TRBJ2-7|TRBV11-3|TRBD2|-
TGTGCCAGCAGCTTAGATACTAGCGGCGCTTCCGAGCAGTACTTC
CASSLDTSGASEQYF
>TRBJ1-4|TRBV2|-|-
TGTGCCACTCACCCCCCGGACAGAAATAATGAAAAACTGTTTTTT
CATHPPDRNNEKLFF
>TRBJ1-6|TRBV28|-|-
TGTGCCAGCAGCCCGGCCCAAGTAGGGAATTCACCCCTCCACTTT
CASSPAQVGNSPLHF
>TRBJ1-5|TRBV6-5|-|-
TGTGCCAGCAGTCGCGGGACATATAGCAATCAGCCCCAGCATTTT
CASSRGTYSNQPQHF
>TRBJ1-2|TRBV6-5|TRBD1|-
TGTGCCAGCAGTTTCTATTCCGGACAGGGTCTCACTGGCTACACCTTC
CASSFYSGQGLTGYTF
>TRBJ2-3|TRBV18|-|-
TGTGCCAGCTCAGCTTCAGCCGGGGCGTGGGCAGATACGCAGTATTTT
CASSASAGAWADTQYF
>TRBJ2-3|TRBV5-6|-|-
TGTGCCAGCAGCTTACGACTAGGGAAAACAGATACGCAGTATTTT
CASSLRLGKTDTQYF
>TRBJ2-4|TRBV4-1|-|-
TGCGCCAGCAGCCAAGCTATGAGGGACATTCAGTACTTC
CASSQAMRDIQYF
>TRBJ2-1|TRBV7-8|-|-
TGTGCCAGCAGCTTAGTTACCGGGTATGAGCAGTTCTTC
CASSLVTGYEQFF